These 8 T cell receptor beta chains were all obtained from the same sample, sequenced in a study of blood T cell repertoires in COVID-19. Sequencing was performed with immunoSEQ multiplex PCR; in TCRdb, only in-frame clones are kept and a portion is missing. The data contain some 180,000 clones, roughly 88% of them singletons. The source material was peripheral blood. These receptors were collected from a human donor in a cohort sampled during active COVID-19.

The chain has TRBV4-1 and TRBJ1-2; D is perhaps TRBD1 (5 bases). This CDR3 has 14 amino acids. The V end was cut by 1 base, the J end by 8 bases, with 14 bases between. Germline CDR1 and CDR2: MGHRA and YSYEKL. This chain's CDR3 is CASSQGARVGGYTF. CDR3 DNA sequence: TGCGCCAGCAGCCAAGGGGCCAGGGTGGGGGGCTACACCTTC.

The genes are TRBV4-1 and TRBJ2-1; TRBD2 matches at 8 bases. With 1 base clipped from V and 9 bases from J, the junction kept 5 bases outside the gene matches. The CDR3 length is 14 residues. CDR1 is MGHRA, CDR2 YSYEKL, per germline. The CDR3 DNA reads as TGCGCCAGCAGCCAAGTTGGCGGGAGGATTGAGCAGTTCTTC. It translates to CASSQVGGRIEQFF.

This clone was recorded a few times. The V gene is TRBV29-1, the J gene TRBJ2-2; the D gene is possibly TRBD2 (6 bases). The CDR3 loop spans 14 amino acids. Trimming stripped 7 bases from V and 4 bases from J, with 16 bases between. Germline V gene data show CDR1 as SQVTM and CDR2 as ANQGSEA. CDR3 sequence (DNA): TGCAGCGCTGGGGATAGCGGCATCACCGGGGAGCTGTTTTTT. It codes for CSAGDSGITGELFF.

The rearrangement uses TRBV21-1 and TRBJ1-6; the table names TRBD1, a call not compared with the DNA. TRBV21-1 is designated a pseudogene. The CDR3 loop spans 16 amino acids. The CDR3 nucleotides are TGTGCCAGCAGGAGTCTTGGACAGGGAGCTCACTCACCCCTCCACTTT. Translation gives CASRSLGQGAHSPLHF.

V is TRBV23-1 and J is TRBJ1-1; 9 positions agree with TRBD1. TRBV23-1 belongs to the ORF category, with a function that is uncertain. V trimming: 4 bases; J trimming: 1 base; junction bases outside the gene matches: 4. This CDR3 region has 15 residues. Here the CDR3 reads CASSRQGGSNTEAFF. The CDR3 nucleotides are TGCGCCAGCAGTCGACAGGGGGGATCGAACACTGAAGCTTTCTTT.

V is TRBV28 and J is TRBJ1-6; unclear D gene. This CDR3 spans 14 amino acids. V lost 2 bases and J lost 11, with 13 bases in between. CDR1 is MDHEN and CDR2 is SYDVKM in the germline V gene. CDR3 amino acids: CASSLPASLAPLHF. DNA for the CDR3: TGTGCCAGCAGTTTACCAGCCTCTCTAGCACCCCTCCACTTT.

The chain uses TRBV7-9 and TRBJ2-7, with D unresolved. V lost 7 bases and J lost 3, with 16 bases in between. CDR1 and CDR2 from the germline V gene are SEHNR and FQNEAQ (reference sequence). The CDR3 totals 14 residues. The CDR3 protein is CASTPNEVIYEQYF. The CDR3, as DNA: TGTGCCAGCACCCCGAACGAGGTGATCTACGAGCAGTACTTC.

A remark on this clone: The same CDR3 arises from other DNA sequences in this sample as well. The chain is built from TRBV7-9 and TRBJ1-1; tentatively, D is TRBD1 (5 bases). The V end was cut by 1 base, the J end by 5 bases, with 11 bases between. This CDR3 is built from 14 residues. Germline lookup yields CDR1 SEHNR and CDR2 FQNEAQ (reference sequence). The CDR3 is CASSLGQGRTEAFF. The DNA for the CDR3 is TGTGCCAGCAGCTTAGGTCAGGGAAGGACTGAAGCTTTCTTT.